Listed here is a single T cell receptor (beta chain). Under the authors' procedure: Reference gene primer amplification in the assay estimated nucleated cell counts. TCRdb's table, derived via immunoSEQ multiplex PCR, lists solely in-frame clones and lacks some. V and J calls and clone size are given by that table; D and trimming were obtained from the DNA. In the table there are hundreds of thousands of clones, 60% to 75% of which are singletons. CDR3 length equals 15 residues. Germline V gene sequence: CDR1 MNHEY, CDR2 SVGEGT. J was trimmed by 4 bases and V by 6 bases; bases with no gene match: 9. The data are from a study of blood T cell repertoires in COVID-19. About the research overall: From T cells, B-cell-depleted T cells, or PBMCs came the material, which was cDNA or gDNA.

The TCR sequence derives from an elderly woman with acute or convalescent COVID-19. This rearrangement joins TRBV6-2 or TRBV6-3 to TRBJ2-7; TRBD1 matches at 10 bases. The material sequenced was peripheral blood. The CDR3 region is CASSPSRDRGYEQYF. CDR3 DNA sequence: TGTGCCAGCAGCCCATCCCGGGACAGGGGATACGAGCAGTACTTC.